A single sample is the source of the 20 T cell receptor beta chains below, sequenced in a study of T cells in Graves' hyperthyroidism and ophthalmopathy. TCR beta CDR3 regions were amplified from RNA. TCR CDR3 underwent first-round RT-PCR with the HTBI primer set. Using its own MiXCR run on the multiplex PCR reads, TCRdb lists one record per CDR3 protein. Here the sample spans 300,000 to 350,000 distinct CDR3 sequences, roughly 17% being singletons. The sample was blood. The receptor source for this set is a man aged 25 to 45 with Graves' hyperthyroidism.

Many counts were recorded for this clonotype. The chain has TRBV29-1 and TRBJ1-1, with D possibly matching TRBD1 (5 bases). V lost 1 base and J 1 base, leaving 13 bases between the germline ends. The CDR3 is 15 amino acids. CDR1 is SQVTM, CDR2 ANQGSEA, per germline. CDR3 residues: CSVEVPGTGNTEAFF. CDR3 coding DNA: TGCAGCGTTGAAGTCCCCGGGACTGGGAACACTGAAGCTTTCTTT.

Written as DNA, the CDR3 is TGTGCCAGCAGCCAAGATTGGCGGGAGGGCCGGAGGACCGGGGAGCTGTTTTTT. Translation: CASSQDWREGRRTGELFF. This chain uses TRBV4-2 with TRBJ2-2; TRBD2 aligns across 9 bases. CDR1 is LGHNA and CDR2 is YNFKEQ in the germline V gene. V shed 0 bases, J shed 5 bases, and the junction held 10 bases outside the gene matches. The CDR3 extends over 18 amino acids.

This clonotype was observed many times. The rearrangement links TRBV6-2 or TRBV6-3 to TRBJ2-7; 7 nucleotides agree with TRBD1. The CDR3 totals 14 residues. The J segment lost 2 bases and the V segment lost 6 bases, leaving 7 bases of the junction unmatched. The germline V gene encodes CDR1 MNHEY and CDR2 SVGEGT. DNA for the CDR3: TGTGCCAGCAGCCTACCGACAGGGACCTACGAGCAGTACTTC. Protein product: CASSLPTGTYEQYF.

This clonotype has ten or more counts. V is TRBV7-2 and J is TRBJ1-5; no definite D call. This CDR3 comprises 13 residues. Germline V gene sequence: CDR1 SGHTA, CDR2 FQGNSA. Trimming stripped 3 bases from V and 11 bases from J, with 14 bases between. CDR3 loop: CASSFQEDGAQHF. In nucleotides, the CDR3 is TGTGCCAGCAGCTTCCAGGAGGACGGGGCCCAGCATTTT. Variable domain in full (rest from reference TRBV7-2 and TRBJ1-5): GAGVSQSPSNKVTEKGKDVELRCDPISGHTALYWYRQSLGQGLEFLIYFQGNSAPDKSGLPSDRFSAERTGGSVSTLTIQRTQQEDSAVYLCASSFQEDGAQHFGDGTRLSIL.

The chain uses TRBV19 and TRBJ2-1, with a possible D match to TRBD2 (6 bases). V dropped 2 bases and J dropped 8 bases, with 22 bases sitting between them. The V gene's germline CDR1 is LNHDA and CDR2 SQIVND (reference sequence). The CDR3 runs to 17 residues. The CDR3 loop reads CASSIIGRDSLQDEQFF. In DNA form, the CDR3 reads TGTGCCAGTAGTATAATAGGGCGGGACTCACTCCAAGATGAGCAGTTCTTC. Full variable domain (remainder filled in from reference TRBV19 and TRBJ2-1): DGGITQSPKYLFRKEGQNVTLSCEQNLNHDAMYWYRQDPGQGLRLIYYSQIVNDFQKGDIAEGYSVSREKKESFPLTVTSAQKNPTAFYLCASSIIGRDSLQDEQFFGPGTRLTVL.

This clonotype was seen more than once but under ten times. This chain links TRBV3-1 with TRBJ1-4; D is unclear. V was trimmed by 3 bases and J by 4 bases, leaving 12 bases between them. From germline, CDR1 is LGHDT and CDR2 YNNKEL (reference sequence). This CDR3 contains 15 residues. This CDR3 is CASSHREIFNEKLFF. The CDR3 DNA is TGTGCCAGCAGCCACCGCGAGATCTTTAATGAAAAACTGTTTTTT.

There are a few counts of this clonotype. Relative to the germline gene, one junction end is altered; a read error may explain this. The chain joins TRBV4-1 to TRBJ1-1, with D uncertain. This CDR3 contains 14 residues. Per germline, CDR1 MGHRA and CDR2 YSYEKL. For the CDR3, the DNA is TGCACCAGCAGCCATAACAGCATGAACACTGAAGCTTTCTTT. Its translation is CTSSHNSMNTEAFF.

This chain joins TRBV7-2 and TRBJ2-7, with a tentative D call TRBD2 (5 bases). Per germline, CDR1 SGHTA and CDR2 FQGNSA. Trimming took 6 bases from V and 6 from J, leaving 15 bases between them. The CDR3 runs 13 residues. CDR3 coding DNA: TGTGCCAGCAGTCGCCTGCGGGTAAGCGAGCAGTACTTC. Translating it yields CASSRLRVSEQYF.

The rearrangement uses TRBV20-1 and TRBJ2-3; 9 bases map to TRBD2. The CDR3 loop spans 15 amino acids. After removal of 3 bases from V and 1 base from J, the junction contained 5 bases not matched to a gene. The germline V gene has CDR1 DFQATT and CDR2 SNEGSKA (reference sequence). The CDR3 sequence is CSASAVAGGTDTQYF. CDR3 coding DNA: TGCAGTGCTAGTGCGGTAGCGGGAGGCACAGATACGCAGTATTTT.

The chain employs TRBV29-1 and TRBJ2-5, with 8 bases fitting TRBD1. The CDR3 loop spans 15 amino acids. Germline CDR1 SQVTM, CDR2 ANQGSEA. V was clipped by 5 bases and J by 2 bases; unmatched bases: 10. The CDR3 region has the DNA TGCAGCGTTCTCTTATTCAGGGGGCCTCAAGAGACCCAGTACTTC. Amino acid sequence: CSVLLFRGPQETQYF.

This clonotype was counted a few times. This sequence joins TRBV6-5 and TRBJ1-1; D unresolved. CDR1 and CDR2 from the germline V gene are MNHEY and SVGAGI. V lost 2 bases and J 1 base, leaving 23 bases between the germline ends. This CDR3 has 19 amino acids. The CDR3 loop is CASSYTLPIQVNQNTEAFF. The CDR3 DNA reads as TGTGCCAGCAGTTACACCCTCCCAATCCAGGTAAACCAGAACACTGAAGCTTTCTTT.

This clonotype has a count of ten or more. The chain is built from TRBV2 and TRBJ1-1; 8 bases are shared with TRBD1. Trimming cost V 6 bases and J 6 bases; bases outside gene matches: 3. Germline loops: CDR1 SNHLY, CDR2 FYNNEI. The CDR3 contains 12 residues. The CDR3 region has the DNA TGTGCCAGCAGGGACAGGGTCCCTGAAGCTTTCTTT. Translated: CASRDRVPEAFF. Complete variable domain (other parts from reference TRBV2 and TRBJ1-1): EPEVTQTPSHQVTQMGQEVILRCVPISNHLYFYWYRQILGQKVEFLVSFYNNEISEKSEIFDDQFSVERPDGSNFTLKIRSTKLEDSAMYFCASRDRVPEAFFGQGTRLTVV.

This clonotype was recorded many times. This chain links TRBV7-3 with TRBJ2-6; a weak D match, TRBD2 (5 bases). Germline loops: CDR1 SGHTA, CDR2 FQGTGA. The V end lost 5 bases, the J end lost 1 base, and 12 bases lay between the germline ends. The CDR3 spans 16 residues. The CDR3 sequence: CASSRGGESGANVLTF. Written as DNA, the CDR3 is TGTGCCAGCAGCCGGGGTGGGGAATCTGGGGCCAACGTCCTGACTTTC. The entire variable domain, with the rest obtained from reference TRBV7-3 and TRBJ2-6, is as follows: GAGVSQTPSNKVTEKGKYVELRCDPISGHTALYWYRQSLGQGPEFLIYFQGTGAADDSGLPNDRFFAVRPEGSVSTLKIQRTERGDSAVYLCASSRGGESGANVLTFGAGSRLTVL.

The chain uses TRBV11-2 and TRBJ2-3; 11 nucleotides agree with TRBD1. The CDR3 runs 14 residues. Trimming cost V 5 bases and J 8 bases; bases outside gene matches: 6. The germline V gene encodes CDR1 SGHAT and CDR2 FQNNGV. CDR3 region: CASSPGQGAATQYF. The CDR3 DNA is TGTGCCAGCAGCCCCGGACAGGGGGCGGCTACGCAGTATTTT.

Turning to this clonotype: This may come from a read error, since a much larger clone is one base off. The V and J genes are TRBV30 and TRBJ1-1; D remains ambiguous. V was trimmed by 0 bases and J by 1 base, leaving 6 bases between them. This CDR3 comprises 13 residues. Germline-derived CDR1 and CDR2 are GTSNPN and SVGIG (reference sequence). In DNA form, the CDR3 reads TGTGCCTGGAGTGTACTGGGGAACACTGAAGCTTTCTTT. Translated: CAWSVLGNTEAFF. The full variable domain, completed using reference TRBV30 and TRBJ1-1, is SQTIHQWPATLVQPVGSPLSLECTVEGTSNPNLYWYRQAAGRGLQLLFYSVGIGQISSEVPQNLSASRPQDRQFILSSKKLLLSDSGFYLCAWSVLGNTEAFFGQGTRLTVV.

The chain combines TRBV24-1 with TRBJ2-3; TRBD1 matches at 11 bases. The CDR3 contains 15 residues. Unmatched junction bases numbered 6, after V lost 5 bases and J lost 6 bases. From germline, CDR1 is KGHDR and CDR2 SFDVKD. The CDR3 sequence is CATSGGQGVYDTQYF. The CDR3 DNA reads TGTGCCACCAGTGGGGGACAGGGGGTCTACGATACGCAGTATTTT.

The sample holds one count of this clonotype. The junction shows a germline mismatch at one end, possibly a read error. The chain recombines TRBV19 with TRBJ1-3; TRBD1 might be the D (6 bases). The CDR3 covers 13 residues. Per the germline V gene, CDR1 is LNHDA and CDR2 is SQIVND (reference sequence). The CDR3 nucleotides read TGTGCCAGTAGACGGGACACTGGAAACACCAAATATTTT. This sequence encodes CASRRDTGNTKYF.

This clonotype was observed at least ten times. DNA for the CDR3: TGTGCCAGCAGTTACTCGAAAGGGCCTTCTAAAACCCACGAGCAGTACTTC. This translates into CASSYSKGPSKTHEQYF. The chain links TRBV6-5 to TRBJ2-7; D gene ambiguous. The CDR3 has 17 residues. Germline lookup yields CDR1 MNHEY and CDR2 SVGAGI. V was pared by 0 bases and J by 5 bases, with 20 bases between.

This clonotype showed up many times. In nucleotides, the CDR3 is TGCGCCAGCAGGGGAGGGCCCCACGAGCAGTACTTC. The encoded protein is CASRGGPHEQYF. V gene TRBV5-1 combines with J gene TRBJ2-7; 7 positions agree with TRBD2. CDR3 length equals 12 residues. Germline CDR1 SGHRS, CDR2 YFSETQ. Losses at the gene ends were 5 bases for V and 5 bases for J; bases not matched to a gene: 4. The full variable domain, with the rest looked up from reference TRBV5-1 and TRBJ2-7, is KAGVTQTPRYLIKTRGQQVTLSCSPISGHRSVSWYQQTPGQGLQFLFEYFSETQRNKGNFPGRFSGRQFSNSRSEMNVSTLELGDSALYLCASRGGPHEQYFGPGTRLTVT.

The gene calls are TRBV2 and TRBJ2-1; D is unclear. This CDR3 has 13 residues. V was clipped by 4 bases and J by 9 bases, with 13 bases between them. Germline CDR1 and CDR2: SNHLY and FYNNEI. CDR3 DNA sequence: TGTGCCAGCAGTGGGTCCGTAGGCATTGAGCAGTTCTTC. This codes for CASSGSVGIEQFF.